This T cell receptor (beta chain) was captured in a study of blood T cells in healthy people across ages. Regarding the study as a whole: Researchers deemed the diversity estimates from one million T cells underestimates. There was no known CMV status for donors, so expanded clonotype changes were possibly confounded. Fewer expanded clones and more diversity marked long-lived versus aged donors.

Trimming removed 4 bases from V and 5 bases from J, with 24 bases in between. This CDR3 is built from 18 residues. Germline CDR1 is MNHEY and CDR2 is SVGAGI. PCR was performed a second time for roughly 7 to 11 cycles using a sample-barcoded 5' primer and a J-beta primer mix. TCRdb ran MiXCR on the 5' RACE reads and lists one entry per CDR3 protein. The sample includes about 1.8 million distinct CDR3 sequences, around half seen only once; the top ten take about 2.1%. This clonotype was seen just once. The antigen is unknown. The receptor was isolated from a woman aged 40 to 49 in good health. The chain has TRBV6-5 and TRBJ2-1; D call uncertain. Sequenced input: blood. CDR3: CASSSSLSGSLRNNEQFF. As DNA, the CDR3 is TGTGCCAGCAGTTCCTCTCTCTCTGGCTCTCTCCGAAACAATGAGCAGTTCTTC.